These 13 T cell receptor beta chains were all obtained from the same sample, sequenced in a study of molecular identifiers for immune sequencing clone quantification. TCRdb called the PCR reads again in MiXCR, with one record for every CDR3 protein. Of over 600,000 distinct CDR3 sequences listed, approximately 20% were seen once; the top ten hold roughly 0.85%. The sample taken for sequencing was naive CD8+ T cells from blood, with Jurkat cell RNA spiked in. Described subset: FACS-sorted CD8+CD4-CCR7+CD45RA+ naive T cells. These receptors originate from a human donor in good health. Some libraries in this study had Jurkat cell RNA spiked in.

Turning to this clonotype: Since a much larger clone is just one base distant, this may be a read error. CDR3 nucleotide sequence: TGTGCCAGCAGCCCCTTTGGTTCACTCGATGAGCAGTTCTTC. Its translation: CASSPFGSLDEQFF. V is TRBV7-2 and J is TRBJ2-1; no firm D call. This CDR3 spans 14 amino acids. Trimming took 5 bases from V and 8 from J, leaving 16 bases between them. Germline CDR1 is SGHTA and CDR2 is FQGNSA. The full variable domain, completed using reference TRBV7-2 and TRBJ2-1, is GAGVSQSPSNKVTEKGKDVELRCDPISGHTALYWYRQSLGQGLEFLIYFQGNSAPDKSGLPSDRFSAERTGGSVSTLTIQRTQQEDSAVYLCASSPFGSLDEQFFGPGTRLTVL.

The table lists this clonotype with a few counts. One end of the junction is discordant with germline, which a read error may explain. V gene TRBV5-3 combines with J gene TRBJ1-2; 8 bases are shared with TRBD1. TRBV5-3 falls under the ORF class, with uncertain function. This CDR3 is 15 amino acids long. The CDR3 sequence: CASSLGTGSTCGYTF. In DNA, the CDR3 is TGTGCCAGCAGCTTGGGGACAGGATCAACTTGTGGCTACACCTTC.

Regarding this clonotype: A much larger clone lies one base from this, so it may be a read error. The chain uses TRBV6-5 and TRBJ2-1; TRBD2 might be the D (5 bases). Germline CDR1 MNHEY, CDR2 SVGAGI. The CDR3 has 16 amino acids. The DNA for the CDR3 is TGTGCCAGCAGGGGGTGGCGGACGGGTGAGGGTAGTGAGCGGTTCTTC. Residues: CASRGWRTGEGSERFF.

In its sample, this clonotype was seen many times. The J gene is TRBJ2-6, the V gene TRBV28, with D perhaps given as TRBD1 or TRBD2 (5 bases each). V was cut by 6 bases and J by 0 bases, with 15 bases left in between. CDR1 and CDR2 (germline): MDHEN, SYDVKM. There are 17 residues in the CDR3. The CDR3 coding sequence is TGTGCCAGCAGGAAGGGGACCCCCTACTCTGGGGCCAACGTCCTGACTTTC. It yields the protein CASRKGTPYSGANVLTF.

At least ten counts were recorded for this clonotype. The rearrangement uses TRBV4-3 and TRBJ1-1; D perhaps matches TRBD1 (5 bases). Between the trimmed V and J ends, which lost 0 bases and 1 base, there was a span of 9 bases. The germline V gene has CDR1 LGHNA and CDR2 YSLEER. The length of the CDR3 is 15 residues. The CDR3 DNA reads TGCGCCAGCAGCCAAGATAGAGACAGGAACACTGAAGCTTTCTTT. This gives the protein CASSQDRDRNTEAFF.

This clonotype has a handful of counts. The rearrangement links TRBV4-1 to TRBJ2-5, with D maybe TRBD1 (6 bases). CDR1 MGHRA and CDR2 YSYEKL come from the germline V gene. V lost 3 bases and J lost 1, with 12 bases in between. The CDR3 is made up of 15 amino acids. CDR3 protein: CASSHTPGAQETQYF. The CDR3 nucleotides are TGCGCCAGCAGCCATACCCCAGGGGCCCAAGAGACCCAGTACTTC.

In this sample, this clonotype turned up many times. The CDR3 DNA reads TGCGCCAGCAGCCAAGATGTCGGGGGGTCCTACGAGCAGTACTTC. It is translated as CASSQDVGGSYEQYF. V gene TRBV4-3 combines with J gene TRBJ2-7, with TRBD2 matching over 7 bases. The CDR3 has 15 amino acids. Germline lookup yields CDR1 LGHNA and CDR2 YSLEER. The J segment lost 1 base and the V segment lost 0 bases, leaving 3 bases of the junction unmatched.

There are many counts of this clonotype. V and J are TRBV12-3 or TRBV12-4 and TRBJ2-4; unclear D gene. The CDR3 has 16 residues. V was clipped by 8 bases and J by 0 bases, with 17 bases between them. The CDR3 here is CASQSSTELAKNIQYF. The CDR3 coding sequence is TGTGCCAGCCAATCATCAACGGAGCTAGCCAAAAACATTCAGTACTTC.

This clonotype came up many times. The DNA for the CDR3 is TGTGCCAGCAGTTACACCCGTATGGAAGGGAAGCAGTACTTC. Protein product: CASSYTRMEGKQYF. J is TRBJ2-7 and V is TRBV6-2 or TRBV6-3; D is uncertain. Germline CDR1 and CDR2: MNHEY and SVGEGT. V lost 2 bases and J lost 8, with 16 bases in between. This CDR3 has 14 amino acids.

This clonotype was counted between two and nine times. CDR3 residues: CATSGQRSNQPQHF. The CDR3 DNA reads TGTGCCACCAGTGGGCAGAGGAGCAATCAGCCCCAGCATTTT. This chain links TRBV24-1 with TRBJ1-5; D is undetermined. Per germline, CDR1 KGHDR and CDR2 SFDVKD. The ends were cut back, 5 bases at V and 1 base at J, with 8 bases in the middle. CDR3 length equals 14 residues.

To note about this clonotype: The junction and the germline gene differ at one end; a read error may be behind it. This chain links TRBV13 with TRBJ2-7; the match to TRBD1 covers 11 bases. The CDR3 spans 14 residues. CDR1 and CDR2 (germline): PRHDT, FYEKMQ (reference sequence). In nucleotides, the CDR3 is TGTACCAGCAGCTTTGGACAGGGGGCGTACGAGCAGTACTTC. As protein: CTSSFGQGAYEQYF.

This clonotype was recorded at least ten times. J is TRBJ1-1 and V is TRBV7-9, with D possibly TRBD1 on 5 matching bases. Per the germline V gene, CDR1 is SEHNR and CDR2 is FQNEAQ (reference sequence). CDR3 size: 13 residues. V was cut by 11 bases and J by 4 bases, with 17 bases left in between. CDR3 coding DNA: TGTGCCTCTGAAGGGGAGTTAGGCACTGAAGCTTTCTTT. Protein: CASEGELGTEAFF.

This clonotype was seen more than once but under ten times. The rearrangement uses TRBV18 and TRBJ2-2; D may be TRBD1 (5 bases). The CDR3 sequence is 16 residues long. The germline gives CDR1 KGHSH, CDR2 LQKENI. V was pared by 3 bases and J by 1 base, with 12 bases between. CDR3 DNA: TGTGCCAGCTCACCCCCATATACAGGGAACACCGGGGAGCTGTTTTTT. Translation: CASSPPYTGNTGELFF.